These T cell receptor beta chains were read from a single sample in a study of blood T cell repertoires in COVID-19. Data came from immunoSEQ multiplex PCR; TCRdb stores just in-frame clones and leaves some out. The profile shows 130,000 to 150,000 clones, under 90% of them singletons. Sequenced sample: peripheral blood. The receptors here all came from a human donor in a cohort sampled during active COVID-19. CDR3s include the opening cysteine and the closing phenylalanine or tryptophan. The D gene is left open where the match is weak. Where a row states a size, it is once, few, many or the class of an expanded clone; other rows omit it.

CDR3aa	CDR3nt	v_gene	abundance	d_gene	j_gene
CASSLGQGTDTQYF	TGTGCCAGCAGCTTAGGACAGGGCACAGATACGCAGTATTTT	TRBV3-1/TRBV3-2	.	TRBD1	TRBJ2-3
CASSSQGSTEAFF	TGTGCCAGCAGTTCGCAGGGGAGCACTGAAGCTTTCTTT	TRBV27	.	.	TRBJ1-1
CASSSESQETQYF	TGTGCCAGCTCATCCGAGAGTCAAGAGACCCAGTACTTC	TRBV3-1/TRBV3-2	.	.	TRBJ2-5
CASNPVGGTYEQYF	TGTGCCAGCAACCCAGTGGGGGGTACCTACGAGCAGTACTTC	TRBV7-2	few	.	TRBJ2-7
CASSDSGSRSYEQYF	TGTGCCAGCAGCGATAGCGGGAGTCGATCCTACGAGCAGTACTTC	TRBV25-1	.	TRBD2	TRBJ2-7
CASSIRGVYEQYF	TGTGCCAGTAGTATTAGGGGCGTCTACGAGCAGTACTTC	TRBV19	.	.	TRBJ2-7
CASSFTASEPTGELFF	TGTGCCAGCAGTTTTACGGCCAGCGAACCCACCGGGGAGCTGTTTTTT	TRBV27	.	.	TRBJ2-2
CASSLLDREGYTF	TGTGCCAGCTCACTACTGGACAGGGAGGGCTACACCTTC	TRBV18	once	TRBD1	TRBJ1-2
CASSIDLNGRGYEQYF	TGTGCCAGTAGTATAGATCTTAACGGGAGGGGCTACGAGCAGTACTTC	TRBV19	.	TRBD2	TRBJ2-7
CASSVTTGTGSEQYF	TGTGCCAGCAGCGTAACGACCGGGACAGGGTCCGAGCAGTACTTC	TRBV7-6	.	TRBD1	TRBJ2-7
CASSMTGEIGEQYF	TGTGCCAGTAGTATGACCGGGGAGATCGGCGAGCAGTACTTC	TRBV19	.	.	TRBJ2-7
CASSFTVGTSGSLYEQYF	TGTGCCAGCAGCTTTACGGTCGGGACTAGCGGGAGTCTCTACGAGCAGTACTTC	TRBV7-8	.	TRBD2	TRBJ2-7
CASSYSARMSYNEQFF	TGTGCCAGCAGTTACTCAGCCCGAATGTCCTACAATGAGCAGTTCTTC	TRBV6-2/TRBV6-3	.	.	TRBJ2-1
CASSGLTSGAYNEQFF	TGTGCCAGCAGCGGCCTGACTAGCGGGGCGTACAATGAGCAGTTCTTC	TRBV9	.	TRBD2	TRBJ2-1
CARNSGRGEQYF	TGTGCCAGGAATAGCGGGAGGGGCGAGCAGTACTTC	TRBV21-1	.	.	TRBJ2-7
CASRRSPGLVLSEGETQYF	TGTGCCAGCAGACGATCTCCGGGACTAGTGCTTAGTGAGGGGGAGACCCAGTACTTC	TRBV7-9	.	TRBD2	TRBJ2-5
CASSPDRVAAFF	TGTGCCAGCAGTCCAGACAGGGTGGCAGCTTTCTTT	TRBV3-1/TRBV3-2	once	TRBD1	TRBJ1-1
CAISTRDRENEQYF	TGTGCCATCAGTACCCGGGACAGGGAGAACGAGCAGTACTTC	TRBV10-3	.	TRBD1	TRBJ2-7
CASSRIGVDTGELFF	TGTGCCAGCAGCAGGATAGGGGTTGACACCGGGGAGCTGTTTTTT	TRBV5-6	few	.	TRBJ2-2
CASRTSGGGSYEQYF	TGTGCCAGCAGAACCTCAGGGGGAGGATCCTACGAGCAGTACTTC	TRBV28	once	.	TRBJ2-7
CASSPPGQGTSTDTQYF	TGTGCCAGCTCACCACCGGGACAGGGAACTAGCACAGATACGCAGTATTTT	TRBV18	.	TRBD1	TRBJ2-3
CATSDLVGGGLSTDTQYF	TGTGCCACCAGTGATCTCGTGGGGGGAGGACTAAGCACAGATACGCAGTATTTT	TRBV24-1	.	.	TRBJ2-3
CASSLGSGGYEQYF	TGTGCCAGCAGCTTGGGGTCAGGGGGGTACGAGCAGTACTTC	TRBV7-8	.	.	TRBJ2-7
CASSPSGRPYEQYF	TGCGCCAGCAGCCCTAGCGGGAGGCCCTACGAGCAGTACTTC	TRBV4-3	.	TRBD2	TRBJ2-7
CASSPPDRFFTDTQYF	TGTGCCAGCTCACCACCGGACAGGTTTTTCACAGATACGCAGTATTTT	TRBV18	once	TRBD1	TRBJ2-3
CASSLGGSNEKLFF	TGTGCCAGCAGCTTAGGAGGGTCTAATGAAAAACTGTTTTTT	TRBV7-2	.	.	TRBJ1-4
CASSLRGLLVEQYF	TGTGCCAGCAGCTTAAGGGGGCTTTTGGTCGAGCAGTACTTC	TRBV11-2	.	TRBD1	TRBJ2-7
CASRSGVSPLHF	TGTGCCAGCAGGTCAGGGGTGTCACCCCTCCACTTT	TRBV6-6	.	.	TRBJ1-6
CASSLYSGANVLTF	TGTGCCAGCAGCCTATACTCTGGGGCCAACGTCCTGACTTTC	TRBV5-4	few	.	TRBJ2-6
CASSQGKETFTLPGEYGYTF	TGCGCCAGCAGCCAAGGGAAGGAAACCTTTACCCTCCCGGGGGAGTATGGCTACACCTTC	TRBV4-3	.	.	TRBJ1-2
CASSQEPTGGYGYTF	TGCGCCAGCAGCCAAGAGCCCACAGGGGGGTATGGCTACACCTTC	TRBV4-3	.	TRBD1	TRBJ1-2
CASSHPTSGLAKNIQYF	TGTGCCAGCAGCCACCCGACTAGCGGACTAGCCAAAAACATTCAGTACTTC	TRBV3-1/TRBV3-2	.	TRBD2	TRBJ2-4
CASSTARTSGRHYEQYF	TGTGCCAGTAGTACCGCCCGGACTAGCGGGAGACACTACGAGCAGTACTTC	TRBV19	.	TRBD2	TRBJ2-7
CASSQVSGTYEQYF	TGCGCCAGCAGCCAGGTTAGCGGAACCTACGAGCAGTACTTC	TRBV4-3	.	.	TRBJ2-7
CASSPEVSYEQYF	TGTGCCAGCTCACCAGAGGTTTCCTACGAGCAGTACTTC	TRBV18	.	.	TRBJ2-7
CASSLELAEYNEQFF	TGCGCCAGCAGCTTGGAACTAGCGGAATACAATGAGCAGTTCTTC	TRBV5-1	.	TRBD2	TRBJ2-1
CASSQGTRSSYNEQFF	TGTGCCAGCAGCCAGGGGACAAGGAGCTCCTACAATGAGCAGTTCTTC	TRBV9	.	.	TRBJ2-1
CASSQDRARIYNSPLHF	TGCGCCAGCAGCCAAGATCGAGCCAGGATATATAATTCACCCCTCCACTTT	TRBV4-3	.	.	TRBJ1-6
CASSDRNPSYEQYF	TGTGCCAGTAGTGACAGGAACCCCTCCTACGAGCAGTACTTC	TRBV19	once	.	TRBJ2-7
CASSRQGVYYEQYF	TGTGCCAGCAGCCGACAGGGAGTTTACTACGAGCAGTACTTC	TRBV27	.	TRBD1	TRBJ2-7
CASRRHGTSGNNEQFF	TGTGCCAGCAGGCGCCACGGGACTAGCGGGAACAATGAGCAGTTCTTC	TRBV13	.	TRBD2	TRBJ2-1
CASSLGVTSGRQTQYF	TGCGCCAGCAGCTTGGGGGTGACTAGCGGGAGGCAGACCCAGTACTTC	TRBV5-1	.	TRBD2	TRBJ2-5
CASSLNQGDNEQFF	TGTGCCAGCAGCTTAAACCAGGGTGACAATGAGCAGTTCTTC	TRBV7-7	.	.	TRBJ2-1
CASSSTGEDTEAFF	TGTGCCAGCAGTTCGACAGGGGAGGACACTGAAGCTTTCTTT	TRBV28	few	TRBD1	TRBJ1-1